The present T cell receptor (beta chain) was sequenced within a study of OX40 agonist ivuxolimab in advanced cancers. Overall study: Approximately 40% of patients had received prior checkpoint inhibitor therapy. One hepatocellular carcinoma and a couple of cutaneous melanoma patients partially responded. The study, taken as a whole, reports: There were also nonresponders showing low normalized T-cell clonal expansion.

This clone was observed a few times. Its target is unknown. TCRdb's table, derived via immunoSEQ multiplex PCR, lists solely in-frame clones and lacks some. The sample yields more than 80,000 clones, approximately 90% seen once. The sampling schedule covered blood at baseline, cycle 4 day 1, and cycle 7 day 1. This sequence originates from an adult with an advanced solid tumor such as melanoma, head and neck, liver or kidney cancer. Material: CD4+ or CD8+ T cells sorted from blood, obtained in a trial of the OX40 agonist ivuxolimab.

CDR3 sequence (DNA): TGTGCCTGGAGTCCCCGGTCTCAGGAAGCTTTCTTT. It codes for CAWSPRSQEAFF. V usage is TRBV30 and J usage is TRBJ1-1; no clear D gene. Germline CDR1 reads GTSNPN; CDR2 reads SVGIG (reference sequence). The length of the CDR3 is 12 residues. Trimming took 2 bases from V and 8 from J, leaving 12 bases between them. Combining the CDR3 with reference TRBV30 and TRBJ1-1 gives the whole variable domain SQTIHQWPATLVQPVGSPLSLECTVEGTSNPNLYWYRQAAGRGLQLLFYSVGIGQISSEVPQNLSASRPQDRQFILSSKKLLLSDSGFYLCAWSPRSQEAFFGQGTRLTVV.